This TCR beta chain was documented in a study of T cell changes during pregnancy in multiple sclerosis. Assay used: immunoSEQ multiplex PCR; TCRdb lists only in-frame clones, some missing. The sample includes some 24,000 clones, around 87% of them seen just once. The receptor comes from a female donor in good health, enrolled as a control in a pregnancy study. Specimen: CD4+ T cells from peripheral blood mononuclear cells, collected in the second trimester of pregnancy.

The CDR3 DNA reads as TGTGCCAGCAGCGTATCCGGACTAGCGGATTCAGGTAATGAGCAGTTCTTC. Encoded protein: CASSVSGLADSGNEQFF. The chain recombines TRBV9 with TRBJ2-1; 10 bases line up with TRBD2. V lost 1 base, J lost 7 bases, and 11 bases stayed unmatched. CDR3 length: 17 residues. Per the germline V gene, CDR1 is SGDLS and CDR2 is YYNGEE.